This T cell receptor beta chain was retrieved from a study of cytomegalovirus exposure and HLA in healthy donors. Points from the study as a whole: Accurate prediction of HLA-A and HLA-B alleles (for most subjects) was reportedly achieved from TCR beta sequences.

Use of 60 Vbeta and 13 Jbeta primers characterized the PCR. TCRdb's table, derived via immunoSEQ multiplex PCR, lists solely in-frame clones and lacks some. The data hold some 110,000 clones, with 70% to 85% observed a single time. This clone was detected a few times. What it binds is not known. The CDR3 has 12 residues. Germline V lookup: CDR1 SNHLY, CDR2 FYNNEI. V was shortened by 3 bases and J by 6 bases, with 8 bases between the two germline ends. The receptor comes from a man in his 60s in good health and CMV-seronegative. The chain is built from TRBV2 and TRBJ1-1, with D maybe TRBD1 (5 bases). Sequencing used PBMCs. The CDR3 loop is CASSDGGAEAFF. Here the CDR3 DNA reads TGTGCCAGCAGTGATGGGGGGGCTGAAGCTTTCTTT.